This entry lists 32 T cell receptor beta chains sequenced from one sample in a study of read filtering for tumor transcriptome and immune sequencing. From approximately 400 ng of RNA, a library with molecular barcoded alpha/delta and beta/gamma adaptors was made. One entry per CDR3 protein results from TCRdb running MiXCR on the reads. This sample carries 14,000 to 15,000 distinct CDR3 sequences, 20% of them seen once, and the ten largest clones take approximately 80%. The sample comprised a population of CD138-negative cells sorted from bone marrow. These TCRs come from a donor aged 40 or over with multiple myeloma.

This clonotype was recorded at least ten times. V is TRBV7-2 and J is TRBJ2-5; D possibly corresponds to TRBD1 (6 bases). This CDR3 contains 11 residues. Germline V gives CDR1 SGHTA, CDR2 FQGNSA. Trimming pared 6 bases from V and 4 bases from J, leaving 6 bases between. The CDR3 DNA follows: TGTGCCAGCAGACAGGGAGAGACCCAGTACTTC. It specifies CASRQGETQYF.

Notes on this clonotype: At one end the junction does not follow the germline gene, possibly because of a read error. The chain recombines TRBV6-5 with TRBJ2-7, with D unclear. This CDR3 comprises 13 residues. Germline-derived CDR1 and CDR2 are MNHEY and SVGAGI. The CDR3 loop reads CASSTRWAYERYF. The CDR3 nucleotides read TGTGCCAGCAGTACAAGATGGGCCTACGAGCGGTACTTC.

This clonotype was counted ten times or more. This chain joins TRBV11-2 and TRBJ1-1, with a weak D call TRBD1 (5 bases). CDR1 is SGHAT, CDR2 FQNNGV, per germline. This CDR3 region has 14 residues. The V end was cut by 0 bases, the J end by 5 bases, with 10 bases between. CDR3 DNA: TGTGCCAGCAGCTTAGAGCAGTGGGGGACTGAAGCTTTCTTT. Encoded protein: CASSLEQWGTEAFF.

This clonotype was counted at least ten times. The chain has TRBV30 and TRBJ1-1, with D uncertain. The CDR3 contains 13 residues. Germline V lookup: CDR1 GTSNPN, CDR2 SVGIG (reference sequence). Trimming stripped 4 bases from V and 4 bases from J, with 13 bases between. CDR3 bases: TGTGCCTGGAATCCATCCCGGGGCACTGAAGCTTTCTTT. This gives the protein CAWNPSRGTEAFF.

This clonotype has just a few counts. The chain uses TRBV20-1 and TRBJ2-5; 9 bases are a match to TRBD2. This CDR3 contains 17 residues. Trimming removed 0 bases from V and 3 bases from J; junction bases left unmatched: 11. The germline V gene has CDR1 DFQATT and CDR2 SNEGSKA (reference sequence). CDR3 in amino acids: CSARDVPGLAMKETQYF. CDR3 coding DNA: TGCAGTGCTAGAGACGTTCCTGGACTAGCGATGAAAGAGACCCAGTACTTC.

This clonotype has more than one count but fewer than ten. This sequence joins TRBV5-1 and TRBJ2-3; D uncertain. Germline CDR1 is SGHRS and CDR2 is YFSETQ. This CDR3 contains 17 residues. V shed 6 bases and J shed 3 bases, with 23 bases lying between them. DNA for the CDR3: TGCGCCAGCACCCAGTACGGTCCGGGCACCGGGACAGATACGCAGTATTTT. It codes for CASTQYGPGTGTDTQYF.

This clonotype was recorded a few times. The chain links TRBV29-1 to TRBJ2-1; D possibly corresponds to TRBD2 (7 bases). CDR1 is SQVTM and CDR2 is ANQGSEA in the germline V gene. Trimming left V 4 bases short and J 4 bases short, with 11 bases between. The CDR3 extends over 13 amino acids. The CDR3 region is CSVAGGEYNEQFF. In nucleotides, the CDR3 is TGCAGCGTTGCGGGGGGCGAGTACAATGAGCAGTTCTTC.

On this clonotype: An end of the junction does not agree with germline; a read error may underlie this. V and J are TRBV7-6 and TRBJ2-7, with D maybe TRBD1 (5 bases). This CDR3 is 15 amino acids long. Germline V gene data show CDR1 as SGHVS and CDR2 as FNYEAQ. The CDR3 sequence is CARSPRAGQTYEQYF. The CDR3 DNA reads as TGTGCCCGCAGCCCTCGGGCAGGGCAAACCTACGAGCAGTACTTC.

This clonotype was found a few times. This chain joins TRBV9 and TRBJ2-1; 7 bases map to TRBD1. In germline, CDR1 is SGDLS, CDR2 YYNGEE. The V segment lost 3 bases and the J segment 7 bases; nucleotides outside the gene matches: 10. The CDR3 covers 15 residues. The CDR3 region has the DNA TGTGCCAGCAGCGCGGTGACAGGGTCGGGAAATGAGCAGTTCTTC. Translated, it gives CASSAVTGSGNEQFF.

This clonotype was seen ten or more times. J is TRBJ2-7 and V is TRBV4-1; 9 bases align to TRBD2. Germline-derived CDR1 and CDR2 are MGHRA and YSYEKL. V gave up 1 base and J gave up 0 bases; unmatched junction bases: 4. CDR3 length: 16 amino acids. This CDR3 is CASSQGVAGASYEQYF. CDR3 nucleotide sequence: TGCGCCAGCAGCCAAGGAGTAGCGGGAGCCTCCTACGAGCAGTACTTC.

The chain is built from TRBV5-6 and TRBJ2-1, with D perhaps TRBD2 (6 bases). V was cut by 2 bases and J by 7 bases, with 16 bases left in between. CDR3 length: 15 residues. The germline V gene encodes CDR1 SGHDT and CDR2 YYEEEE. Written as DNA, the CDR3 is TGTGCCAGCAGCTTCGCTTCCGGGAGTCGGAATGAGCAGTTCTTC. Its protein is CASSFASGSRNEQFF.

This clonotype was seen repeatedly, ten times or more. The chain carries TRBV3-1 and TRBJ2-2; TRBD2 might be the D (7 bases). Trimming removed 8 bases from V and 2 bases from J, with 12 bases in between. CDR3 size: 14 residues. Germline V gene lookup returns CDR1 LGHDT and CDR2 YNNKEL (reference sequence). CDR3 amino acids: CASRRGANTGELFF. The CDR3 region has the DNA TGTGCCAGCCGCCGGGGGGCTAACACCGGGGAGCTGTTTTTT.

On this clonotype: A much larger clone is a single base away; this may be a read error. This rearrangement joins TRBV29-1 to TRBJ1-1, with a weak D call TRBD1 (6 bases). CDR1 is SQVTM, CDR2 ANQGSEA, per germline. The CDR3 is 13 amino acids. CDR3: CSVQGHLNTEALF. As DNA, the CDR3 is TGCAGCGTGCAGGGACATCTGAACACTGAAGCTCTCTTT.

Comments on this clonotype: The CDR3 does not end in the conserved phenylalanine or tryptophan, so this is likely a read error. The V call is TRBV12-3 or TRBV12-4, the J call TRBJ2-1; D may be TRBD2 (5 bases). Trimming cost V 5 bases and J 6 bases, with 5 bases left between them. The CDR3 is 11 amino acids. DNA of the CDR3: TGTGCCAGCAGTGGACTCAATGAGCAGTTCTTA. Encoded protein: CASSGLNEQFL.

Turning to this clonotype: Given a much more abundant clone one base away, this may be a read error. The CDR3 DNA follows: TGTGCCAGCGCGAACTCCGGGACTAGTATCTACGTGCAGTACTTC. Translating it yields CASANSGTSIYVQYF. This chain links TRBV19 with TRBJ2-7; 8 positions agree with TRBD2. The CDR3 sequence is 15 residues long. From germline, CDR1 is LNHDA and CDR2 SQIVND (reference sequence).

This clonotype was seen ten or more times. CDR3 in amino acids: CASSLILTPQETQYF. CDR3 nucleotide sequence: TGTGCCAGCAGCTTAATCTTAACCCCACAAGAGACCCAGTACTTC. The chain carries TRBV7-2 and TRBJ2-5; unclear D gene. From germline, CDR1 is SGHTA and CDR2 FQGNSA. Trimming shortened V by 2 bases and J by 2 bases, and 12 bases separated the two germline ends. This CDR3 spans 15 amino acids. Supplemented by reference TRBV7-2 and TRBJ2-5, the full variable domain reads GAGVSQSPSNKVTEKGKDVELRCDPISGHTALYWYRQSLGQGLEFLIYFQGNSAPDKSGLPSDRFSAERTGGSVSTLTIQRTQQEDSAVYLCASSLILTPQETQYFGPGTRLLVL.

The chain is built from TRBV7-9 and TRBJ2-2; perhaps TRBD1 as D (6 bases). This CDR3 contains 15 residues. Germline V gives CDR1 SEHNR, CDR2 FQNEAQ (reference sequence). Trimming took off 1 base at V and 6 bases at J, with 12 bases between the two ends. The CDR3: CASSLETGFAGELFF. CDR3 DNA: TGTGCCAGCAGCTTAGAAACAGGGTTCGCCGGGGAGCTGTTTTTT.

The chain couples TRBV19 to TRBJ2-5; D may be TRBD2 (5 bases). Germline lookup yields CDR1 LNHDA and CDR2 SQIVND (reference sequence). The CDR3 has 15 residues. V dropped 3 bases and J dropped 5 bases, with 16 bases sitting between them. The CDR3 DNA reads TGTGCCAGTAGTATTGCCGGGGAGACGGGCGAGACCCAGTACTTC. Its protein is CASSIAGETGETQYF.

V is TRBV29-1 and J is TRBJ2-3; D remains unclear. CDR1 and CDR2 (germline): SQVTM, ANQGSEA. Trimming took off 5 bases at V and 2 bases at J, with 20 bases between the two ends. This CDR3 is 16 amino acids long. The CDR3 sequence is CSVLWPAQTSTDTQYF. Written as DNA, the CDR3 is TGCAGCGTTTTGTGGCCGGCGCAAACGTCCACAGATACGCAGTATTTT.

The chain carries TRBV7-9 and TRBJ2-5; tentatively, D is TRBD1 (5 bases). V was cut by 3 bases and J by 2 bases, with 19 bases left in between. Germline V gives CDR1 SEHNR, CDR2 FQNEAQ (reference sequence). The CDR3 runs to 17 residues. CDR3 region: CASSFNPGQVGQETQYF. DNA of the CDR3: TGTGCCAGCAGCTTTAACCCAGGGCAGGTGGGGCAAGAGACCCAGTACTTC.

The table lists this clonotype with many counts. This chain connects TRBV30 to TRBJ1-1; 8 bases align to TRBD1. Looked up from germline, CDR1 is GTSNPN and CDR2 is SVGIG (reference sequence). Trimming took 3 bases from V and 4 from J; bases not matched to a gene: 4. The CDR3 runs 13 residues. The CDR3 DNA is TGTGCCTGGAGCAGGGGGCAGAGCACTGAAGCTTTCTTT. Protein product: CAWSRGQSTEAFF.

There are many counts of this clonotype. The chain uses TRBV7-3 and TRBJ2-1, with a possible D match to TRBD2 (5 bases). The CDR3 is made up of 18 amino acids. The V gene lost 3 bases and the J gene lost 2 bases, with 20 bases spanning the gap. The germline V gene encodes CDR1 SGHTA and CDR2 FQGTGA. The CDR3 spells CASSFAASHIIPYNEQFF. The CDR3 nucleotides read TGTGCCAGCAGCTTCGCGGCTAGCCACATAATTCCCTACAATGAGCAGTTCTTC.

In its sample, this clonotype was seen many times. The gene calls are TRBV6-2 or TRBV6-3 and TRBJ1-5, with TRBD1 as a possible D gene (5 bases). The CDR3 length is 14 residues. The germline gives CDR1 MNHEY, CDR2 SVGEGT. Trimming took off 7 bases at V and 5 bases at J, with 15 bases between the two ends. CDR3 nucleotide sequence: TGTGCCAGCAACGACCAGGGAGGCGATCAGCCCCAGCATTTT. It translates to CASNDQGGDQPQHF.

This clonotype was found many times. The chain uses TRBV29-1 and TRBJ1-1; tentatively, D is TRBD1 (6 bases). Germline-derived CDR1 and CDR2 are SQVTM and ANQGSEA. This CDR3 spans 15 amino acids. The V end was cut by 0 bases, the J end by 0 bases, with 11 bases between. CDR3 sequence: CSVEDPTGLNTEAFF. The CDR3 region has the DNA TGCAGCGTTGAAGATCCGACAGGTTTGAACACTGAAGCTTTCTTT.

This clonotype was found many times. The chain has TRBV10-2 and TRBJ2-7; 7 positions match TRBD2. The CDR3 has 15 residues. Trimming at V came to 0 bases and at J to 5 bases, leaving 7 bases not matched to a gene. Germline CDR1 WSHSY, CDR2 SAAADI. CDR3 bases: TGCGCCAGCAGTGAGTCGGGGCGGGGGTCTGACGAGCAGTACTTC. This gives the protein CASSESGRGSDEQYF.

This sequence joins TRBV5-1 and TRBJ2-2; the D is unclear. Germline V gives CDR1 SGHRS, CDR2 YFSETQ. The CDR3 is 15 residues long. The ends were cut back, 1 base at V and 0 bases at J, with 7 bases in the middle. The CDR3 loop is CASSLIRANTGELFF. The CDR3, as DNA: TGCGCCAGCAGCTTGATTCGAGCGAACACCGGGGAGCTGTTTTTT.

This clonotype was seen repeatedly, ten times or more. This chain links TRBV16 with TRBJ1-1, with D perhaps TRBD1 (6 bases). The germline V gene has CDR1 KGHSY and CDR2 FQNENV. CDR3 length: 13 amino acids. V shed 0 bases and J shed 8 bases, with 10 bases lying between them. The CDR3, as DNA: TGTGCCAGCAGCCAATCCGGACAGCAGGAAGCTTTCTTT. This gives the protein CASSQSGQQEAFF.

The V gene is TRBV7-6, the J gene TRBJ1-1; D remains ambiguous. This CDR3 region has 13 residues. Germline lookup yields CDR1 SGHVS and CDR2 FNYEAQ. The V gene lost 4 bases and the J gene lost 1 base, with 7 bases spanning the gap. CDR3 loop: CASSSGENTEAFF. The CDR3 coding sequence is TGTGCCAGCAGCTCGGGCGAGAACACTGAAGCTTTCTTT.

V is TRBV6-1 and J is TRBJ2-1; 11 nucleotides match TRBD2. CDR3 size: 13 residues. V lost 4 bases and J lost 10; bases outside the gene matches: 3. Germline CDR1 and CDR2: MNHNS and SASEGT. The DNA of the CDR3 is TGTGCCAGCAGTGTAACTAGCGGGGGAGAGCAGTTCTTC. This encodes CASSVTSGGEQFF.

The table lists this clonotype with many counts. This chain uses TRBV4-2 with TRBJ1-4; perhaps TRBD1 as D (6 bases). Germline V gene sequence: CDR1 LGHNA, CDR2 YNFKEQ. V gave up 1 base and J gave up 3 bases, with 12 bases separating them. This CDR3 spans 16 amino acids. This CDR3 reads CASSQGRGRSNEKLFF. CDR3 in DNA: TGTGCCAGCAGCCAAGGGCGGGGGCGGTCTAATGAAAAACTGTTTTTT.

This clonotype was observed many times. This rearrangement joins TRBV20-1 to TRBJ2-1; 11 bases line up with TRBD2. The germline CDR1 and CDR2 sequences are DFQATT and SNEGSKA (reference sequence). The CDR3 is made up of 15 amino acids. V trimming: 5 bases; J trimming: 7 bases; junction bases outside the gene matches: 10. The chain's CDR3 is CSALTTSGIWNEQFF. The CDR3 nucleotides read TGCAGTGCTCTTACGACTAGCGGGATTTGGAATGAGCAGTTCTTC.

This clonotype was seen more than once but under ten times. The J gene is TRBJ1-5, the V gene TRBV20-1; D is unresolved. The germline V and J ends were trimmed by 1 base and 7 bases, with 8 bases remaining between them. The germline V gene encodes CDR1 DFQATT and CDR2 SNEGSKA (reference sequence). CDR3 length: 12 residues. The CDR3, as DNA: TGCAGTGCTAGAGCGGCAGTACAGCCCCAGCATTTT. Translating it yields CSARAAVQPQHF.